This T cell receptor (beta chain) stems from a study of cytomegalovirus exposure and HLA in healthy donors. Study in general: A subsequent analysis reported that the roughly 130 validation repertoires were produced on the same platform that had also been used for the 666 first-cohort repertoires.

TCRdb's table, derived via immunoSEQ multiplex PCR, lists solely in-frame clones and lacks some. The sample records about 160,000 clones, approximately 87% being singletons. Turning to this clone: Its antigen is not known.

Regarding the study as a whole: Rarity characterized most TCR sequences, yet some public TCRs appeared in many donors. Reported performance of the classifier showed diagnosis of cytomegalovirus status with high specificity and sensitivity. A few CMV-associated chains were confirmed in vitro to be specific for CMV antigens.

Germline CDR1 is MGHRA and CDR2 is YSYEKL. Trimming left V 0 bases short and J 8 bases short, with 10 bases between. The length of the CDR3 is 13 residues. Source material: PBMCs. This receptor was identified in a woman in her thirties in good health and CMV-seronegative. V is TRBV4-1 and J is TRBJ1-1; D gene unclear. This chain's CDR3 is CASSQDSPREAFF. The CDR3, as DNA: TGCGCCAGCAGCCAAGATTCTCCACGCGAAGCTTTCTTT.